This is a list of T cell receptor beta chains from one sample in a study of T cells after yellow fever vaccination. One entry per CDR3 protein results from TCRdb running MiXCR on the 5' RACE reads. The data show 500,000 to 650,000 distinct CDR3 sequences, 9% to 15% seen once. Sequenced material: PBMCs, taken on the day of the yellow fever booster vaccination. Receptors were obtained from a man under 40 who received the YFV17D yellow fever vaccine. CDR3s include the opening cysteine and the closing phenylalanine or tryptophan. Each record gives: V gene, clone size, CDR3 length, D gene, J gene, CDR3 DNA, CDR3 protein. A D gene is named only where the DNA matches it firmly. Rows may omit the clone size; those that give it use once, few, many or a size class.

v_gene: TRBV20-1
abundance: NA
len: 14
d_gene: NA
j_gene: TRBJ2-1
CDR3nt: TGCAGTGCTAGATCATGGTTGCGGTTTCCTGAGCAGTTCTTC
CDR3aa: CSARSWLRFPEQFF

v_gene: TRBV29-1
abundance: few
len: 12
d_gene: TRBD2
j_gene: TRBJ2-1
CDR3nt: TGCAGCGTGGTGGCGGGAGGACTTAAACCGTTCTTC
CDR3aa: CSVVAGGLKPFF

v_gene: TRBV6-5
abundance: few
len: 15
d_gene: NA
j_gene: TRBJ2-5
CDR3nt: TGTGCCAGCAAGAGGACGGGACGCTACCAAGAGACCCAGTACTTC
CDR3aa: CASKRTGRYQETQYF

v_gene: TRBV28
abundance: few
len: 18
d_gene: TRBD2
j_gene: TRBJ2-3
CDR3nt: TGTGCCAGCAGTCAAGGGACTAGCGGCGCGATCTTCACAGATACGCAGTATTTT
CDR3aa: CASSQGTSGAIFTDTQYF

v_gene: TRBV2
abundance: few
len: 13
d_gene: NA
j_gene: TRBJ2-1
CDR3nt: TGTGCCAGCAGTGATGGCAGATTTAATGAGCAGTTCTTC
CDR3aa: CASSDGRFNEQFF

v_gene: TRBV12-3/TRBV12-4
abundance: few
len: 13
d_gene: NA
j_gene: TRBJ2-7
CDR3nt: TGTGCCAGCAGCCCAATCACAGGGAACGAGCAGTACTTC
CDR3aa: CASSPITGNEQYF

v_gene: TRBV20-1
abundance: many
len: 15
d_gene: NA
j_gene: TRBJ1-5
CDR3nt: TGCAGTGCTAGAGATGAGTTAGGGGGTAATCAGCCCCAGCATTTT
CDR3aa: CSARDELGGNQPQHF

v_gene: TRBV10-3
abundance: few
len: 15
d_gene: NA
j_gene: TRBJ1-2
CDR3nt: TGTGCCATCAGTGCGCAGGATCCGGGCATCTATGGCTACACCTTC
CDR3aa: CAISAQDPGIYGYTF

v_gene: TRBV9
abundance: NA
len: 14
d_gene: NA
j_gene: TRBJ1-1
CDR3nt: TGTGCCAGCAGCGTAATTCCAGACAACACTGAAGCTTTCTTT
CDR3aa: CASSVIPDNTEAFF

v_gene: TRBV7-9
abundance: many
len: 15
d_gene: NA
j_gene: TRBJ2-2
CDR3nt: TGTGCCAGCAGAGCCGGGACGCAAGACACCGGGGAGCTGTTTTTT
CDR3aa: CASRAGTQDTGELFF

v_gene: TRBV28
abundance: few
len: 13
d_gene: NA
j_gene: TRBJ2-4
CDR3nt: TGTGCCAGCAGTCTTCAGGGGACGGACATTCAGTACTTC
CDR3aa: CASSLQGTDIQYF

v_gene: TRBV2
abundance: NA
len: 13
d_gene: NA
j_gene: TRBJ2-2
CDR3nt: TGTGCCAGCAGTTCTCAGGGCAGCGGGGAGCTGTTTTTT
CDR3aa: CASSSQGSGELFF

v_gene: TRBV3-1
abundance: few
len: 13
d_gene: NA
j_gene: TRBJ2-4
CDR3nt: TGTGCCAGCAGCCAATTATCCCGCGGTATTCAGTACTTC
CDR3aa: CASSQLSRGIQYF

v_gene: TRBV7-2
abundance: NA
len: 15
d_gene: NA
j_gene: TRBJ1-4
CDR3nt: TGTGCCAGCAGCCTGGGCCCGGGAACTAATGAAAAACTGTTTTTT
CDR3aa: CASSLGPGTNEKLFF

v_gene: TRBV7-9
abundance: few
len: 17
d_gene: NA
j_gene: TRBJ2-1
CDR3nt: TGTGCCAGCAGCTTAGTAGCCTATTCCTTCTCCTACAATGAGCAGTTCTTC
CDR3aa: CASSLVAYSFSYNEQFF

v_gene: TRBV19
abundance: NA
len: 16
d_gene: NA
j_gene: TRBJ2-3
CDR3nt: TGTGCCAGTAGTACCCCCTCCACAGGGAGCACAGATACGCAGTATTTT
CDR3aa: CASSTPSTGSTDTQYF

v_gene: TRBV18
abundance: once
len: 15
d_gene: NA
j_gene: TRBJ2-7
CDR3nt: TGTGCCAGCTCACCAGCCCAGGGGAACTCCTACGAGCAGTACTTC
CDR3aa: CASSPAQGNSYEQYF

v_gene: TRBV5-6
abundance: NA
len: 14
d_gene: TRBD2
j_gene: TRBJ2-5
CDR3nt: TGTGCCAGCAGCTCGGCGGGGGGCAGAGAGACCCAGTACTTC
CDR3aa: CASSSAGGRETQYF

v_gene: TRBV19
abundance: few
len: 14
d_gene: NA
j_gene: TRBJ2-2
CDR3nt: TGTGCCAGTAGATTCACCGTAACGACCGGGGAGCTGTTTTTT
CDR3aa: CASRFTVTTGELFF

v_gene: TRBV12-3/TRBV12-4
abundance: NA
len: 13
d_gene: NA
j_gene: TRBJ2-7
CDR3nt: TGTGCCAGCAGTTTTCCTCCCGCGTTCGAGCAGTACTTC
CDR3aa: CASSFPPAFEQYF

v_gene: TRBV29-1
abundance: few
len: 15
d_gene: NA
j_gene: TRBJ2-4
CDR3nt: TGCAGCGTGCTGACAGAGTTAGTAGCCAAAAACATTCAGTACTTC
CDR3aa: CSVLTELVAKNIQYF

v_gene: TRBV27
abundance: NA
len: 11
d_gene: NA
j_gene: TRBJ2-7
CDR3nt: TGTGCCAGCAGTTTGGGAGGACAGCAGTACTTC
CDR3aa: CASSLGGQQYF

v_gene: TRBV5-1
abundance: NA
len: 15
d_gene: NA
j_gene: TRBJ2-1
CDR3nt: TGCGCCATCAGCGTCGGGACACAGACCTACAATGAGCAGTTCTTC
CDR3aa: CAISVGTQTYNEQFF

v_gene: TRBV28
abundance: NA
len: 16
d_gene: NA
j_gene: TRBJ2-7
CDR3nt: TGTGCCAGCCGACCTTTAGGGGTCGCCAGTCTACGCGAGCAGTACTTC
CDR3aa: CASRPLGVASLREQYF

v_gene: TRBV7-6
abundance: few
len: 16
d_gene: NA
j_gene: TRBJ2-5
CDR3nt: TGTGCCAGCAGTTCGAGGGGGCGGGTCGCTACGGGGGCCCAGTACTTC
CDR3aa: CASSSRGRVATGAQYF

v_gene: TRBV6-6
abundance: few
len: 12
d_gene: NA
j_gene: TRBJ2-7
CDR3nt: TGTGCCAGCAGTTACACTTTATCCGAGCAGTACTTC
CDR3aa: CASSYTLSEQYF

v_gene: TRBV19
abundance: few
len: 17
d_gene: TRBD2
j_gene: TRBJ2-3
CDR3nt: TGTGCCAGTAGTCCCCCGGGACTAGCTATTATATCCAGTACGCAGTATTTT
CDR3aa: CASSPPGLAIISSTQYF

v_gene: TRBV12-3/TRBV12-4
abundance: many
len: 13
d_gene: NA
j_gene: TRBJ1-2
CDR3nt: TGTGCCAGCACCCGACGGGATAACTATGGCTACACCTTC
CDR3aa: CASTRRDNYGYTF

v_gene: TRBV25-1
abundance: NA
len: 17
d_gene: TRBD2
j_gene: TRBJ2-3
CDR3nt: TGTGCCAGCAGTGAAAGTAGGTTAGCGGGAAAGACAGATACGCAGTATTTT
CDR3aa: CASSESRLAGKTDTQYF

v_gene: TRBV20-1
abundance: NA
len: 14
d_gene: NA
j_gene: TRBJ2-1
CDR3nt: TGCAGTGCTAGTCTGGCTAGCGACCCCAATGAGCAGTTCTTC
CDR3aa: CSASLASDPNEQFF

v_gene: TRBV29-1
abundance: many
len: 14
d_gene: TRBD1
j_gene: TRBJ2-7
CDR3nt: TGCAGCGTTGATGTAGGGACAGGGGGCTACGAGCAGTACTTC
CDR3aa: CSVDVGTGGYEQYF

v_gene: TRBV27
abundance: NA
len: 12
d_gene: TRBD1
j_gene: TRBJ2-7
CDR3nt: TGTGCCAGCAGTTTTCAGGGGGCCGAGCAGTACTTC
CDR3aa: CASSFQGAEQYF

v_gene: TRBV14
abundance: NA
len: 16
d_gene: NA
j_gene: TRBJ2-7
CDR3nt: TGTGCCAGCAGCCAAGTGAGCGGGCCTACCTCCTACGAGCAGTACTTC
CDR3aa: CASSQVSGPTSYEQYF

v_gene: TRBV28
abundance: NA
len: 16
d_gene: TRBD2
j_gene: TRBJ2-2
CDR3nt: TGTGCCAGCAGCCTGGGTTCTAGCGGGAGTAGCAGGGAGCTGTTTTTT
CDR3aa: CASSLGSSGSSRELFF

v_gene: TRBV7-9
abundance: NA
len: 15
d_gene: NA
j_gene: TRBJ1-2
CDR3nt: TGTGCCAGCAGCCCTGTCATGGGAGCTAACTATGGCTACACCTTC
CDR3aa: CASSPVMGANYGYTF

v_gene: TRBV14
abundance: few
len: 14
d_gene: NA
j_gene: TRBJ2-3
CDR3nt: TGTGCCAGCAGCCAAGAGGGGCAAGGGGGTACGCAGTATTTT
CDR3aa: CASSQEGQGGTQYF

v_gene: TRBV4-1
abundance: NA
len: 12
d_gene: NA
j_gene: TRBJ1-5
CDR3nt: TGCGCCAGCAGCCAAGACGGTCAGCCCCAGCATTTT
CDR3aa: CASSQDGQPQHF

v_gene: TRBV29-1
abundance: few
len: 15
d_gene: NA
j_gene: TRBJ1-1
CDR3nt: TGCAGCGTTGAACGGAATACAGGACGGAACACTGAAGCTTTCTTT
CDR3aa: CSVERNTGRNTEAFF

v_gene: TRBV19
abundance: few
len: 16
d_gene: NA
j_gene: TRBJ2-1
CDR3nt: TGTGCCAGTAGTTACCTTACTAGGCGCGGAAACAATGAGCAGTTCTTC
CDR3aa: CASSYLTRRGNNEQFF

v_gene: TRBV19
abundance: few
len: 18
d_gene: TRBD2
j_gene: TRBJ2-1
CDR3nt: TGTGCCAGTAGTATTGGTAGCGGGAGTCAAAGTGTATACAATGAGCAGTTCTTC
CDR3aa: CASSIGSGSQSVYNEQFF

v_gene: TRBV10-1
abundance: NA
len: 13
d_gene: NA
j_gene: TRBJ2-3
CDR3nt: TGCGCCAGCAGTAGCCTGGGTACAGATACGCAGTATTTT
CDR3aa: CASSSLGTDTQYF

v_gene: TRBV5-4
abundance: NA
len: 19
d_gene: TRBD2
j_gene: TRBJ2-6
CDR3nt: TGTGCCAGCAGCTCTCTTGCGGGAGGTGGAGTCTCTGGGGCCAACGTCCTGACTTTC
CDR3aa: CASSSLAGGGVSGANVLTF